This TCR beta chain is from a study of blood T cell repertoires in COVID-19 (dated by TCRdb to about 2020). About the study as a whole: The collaborator samples originated in the United States, Italy and Spain and spanned the acute and convalescent phases of COVID-19. The prospective study material was composed of cDNA or gDNA derived from T cells, B-cell-depleted T cells, or PBMCs. Subjects who had been exposed to COVID-19, were actively infected with it, or had recovered from it provided the deeply sampled blood TCRbeta repertoires that made up the dataset. A freely available public database, intended as a resource for researchers studying the immune response to SARS-CoV-2, is where the repertoires were released. The samples were drawn from two sources: the first 160 participants of the ongoing ImmuneRACE study, and 1,200 or so subjects contributed by 6 global collaborators. A de-identified subject ID, COVID-19 status, age in years and sex were almost always included in the sample metadata. Where available, HLA class I and class II types were obtained from metadata supplied by the sample provider rather than from assay-based typing. Points the paper makes about the study in general: Clinical and demographic metadata were provided uncurated, with the amount varying by source and participant.

Collaborating institutions collected whole blood in K2EDTA tubes following their own protocols. Collaborator samples were shipped for TCRbeta analysis as frozen whole blood, isolated PBMCs, or DNA extracted from either sample type. The immunoSEQ Assay, a bias-controlled multiplex PCR, was used to amplify TCRbeta CDR3 regions from genomic DNA. Concerning the study's data processing: Within the assay, amplification of reference gene primers was used to estimate how many nucleated cells each sample contained. To quantify the absolute abundance of each unique TCRbeta CDR3 rearrangement, sequence reads were collapsed and filtered. For each sample, productive Simpson clonality was calculated as the square root of Simpson's diversity index across productive rearrangements. Not all clones reach the TCRdb copy of this immuneACCESS table, which keeps in-frame sequences only. Checked studies attribute under half of the gap to unresolved V genes and leave the rest unexplained. D and trimming come from the DNA, and the V and J calls and clone size come from that table. Recorded for this sample are under 350,000 clones; around 85% of them occurred a single time. The ten largest make up roughly 7% of the sample.

Concerning this clone: The antigen it binds to is not known. Within one base of it there is no much larger clone, and no base qualities were kept.

The germline V gene gives CDR1 as ENHRY and CDR2 as SYGVKD. Between the V and J ends, shortened by 2 bases and 2 bases respectively, the junction contains 10 bases. The CDR3 contains 14 residues, cysteine and phenylalanine counted. Only the CDR3 portion is preserved as DNA: 42 bases, with reading frame beginning at the first base. This clonotype was obtained from a human donor in a cohort sampled during active COVID-19. The specimen was peripheral blood. The receptor chain draws on TRBV10-3 and TRBJ2-7; matching of 6 bases hints at TRBD2 as the D gene. For the CDR3, the sequence is CAISEVSGAYEQYF. The sequence in DNA is TGTGCCATCAGTGAGGTGTCGGGGGCCTACGAGCAGTACTTC.